Listed below are T cell receptor beta chains from one sample, sequenced in a study of cytomegalovirus exposure and HLA in healthy donors. Clones were read by immunoSEQ multiplex PCR, and TCRdb kept only the in-frame ones, dropping some. Of some 180,000 clones detected, 81% appear once; the ten largest clones hold about 3.5%. The sample was PBMCs. The source is a man aged 35 to 55 in good health and CMV-seropositive. The conserved cysteine and the conserved F or W are not part of the CDR3 here.

CDR3 protein: ASSLASVAGTDTQY
J gene: TRBJ2-3
V gene: TRBV5-1

CDR3 protein: ASSLEASGGAGEETQY
J gene: TRBJ2-5
V gene: TRBV5-8

CDR3 protein: ASSVLGSGELF
J gene: TRBJ2-2
V gene: TRBV10-2

CDR3 protein: ASSPSGFGNTIY
J gene: TRBJ1-3
V gene: TRBV9

CDR3 protein: ASSQSLQGSGELF
J gene: TRBJ2-2
V gene: TRBV4-2

CDR3 protein: ASSQSTGGGLGYT
J gene: TRBJ1-2
V gene: TRBV4-1

CDR3 protein: ASSDEAGGWFEQF
J gene: TRBJ2-1
V gene: TRBV2

CDR3 protein: ASSPESTDTQY
J gene: TRBJ2-3
V gene: TRBV28

CDR3 protein: SGDRGDTEAF
J gene: TRBJ1-1
V gene: TRBV29-1

CDR3 protein: ASTDGGAHANYGYT
J gene: TRBJ1-2
V gene: TRBV6-6

CDR3 protein: ASNPTGGGEKLF
J gene: TRBJ1-4
V gene: TRBV11-2

CDR3 protein: AISGVLAGGSELF
J gene: TRBJ2-2
V gene: TRBV10-3

CDR3 protein: ASRIGAQETQY
J gene: TRBJ2-5
V gene: TRBV5-6

CDR3 protein: ASSATVNSYNEQF
J gene: TRBJ2-1
V gene: TRBV6-1

CDR3 protein: ASSPTGGLDEKLF
J gene: TRBJ1-4
V gene: TRBV18

CDR3 protein: SVVASGSIEQF
J gene: TRBJ2-1
V gene: TRBV29-1

CDR3 protein: ASSPIAGDEQY
J gene: TRBJ2-7
V gene: TRBV7-3

CDR3 protein: ASSMGLFTGELF
J gene: TRBJ2-2
V gene: TRBV19

CDR3 protein: ASIRAGANVLT
J gene: TRBJ2-6
V gene: TRBV6-5

CDR3 protein: ASSVEATGGLSGYT
J gene: TRBJ1-2
V gene: TRBV9

CDR3 protein: ASRMAQGSSYNSPLH
J gene: TRBJ1-6
V gene: TRBV27

CDR3 protein: AISSVTSGFTDTQY
J gene: TRBJ2-3
V gene: TRBV10-3

CDR3 protein: ASSSTGDSSYNEQF
J gene: TRBJ2-1
V gene: TRBV5-1

CDR3 protein: SVVEGSTGELF
J gene: TRBJ2-2
V gene: TRBV29-1

CDR3 protein: ASSATGYEQY
J gene: TRBJ2-7
V gene: TRBV7-2